The 28 T cell receptor beta chains presented below share a single source sample, sequenced in a study of response to subunit inactivated influenza vaccine. Using its own MiXCR run on the RT-PCR reads, TCRdb lists one record per CDR3 protein. Of around 190,000 distinct CDR3 sequences in the sample, nearly 9.5% were seen once. The material was non-naive T cells sorted from PBMCs, obtained on the day of vaccination. Receptor source: a man aged 45-65 years who received an inactivated influenza vaccine.

This clonotype was observed a few times. The chain is built from TRBV4-1 and TRBJ1-2, with D possibly matching TRBD1 (6 bases). The CDR3 is made up of 16 amino acids. The V and J ends lost 3 bases and 2 bases respectively, with 16 bases between them. The germline gives CDR1 MGHRA, CDR2 YSYEKL. The CDR3 is CASSHAPGQLNYGYTF. CDR3 DNA: TGCGCCAGCAGCCATGCCCCGGGACAACTAAACTATGGCTACACCTTC.

This clonotype was detected many times. The rearrangement joins TRBV4-2 to TRBJ1-1; 11 nucleotides line up with TRBD1. V shed 4 bases and J 6 bases; nucleotides not matched to a gene: 10. This CDR3 has 16 amino acids. Germline V gene data show CDR1 as LGHNA and CDR2 as YNFKEQ. In DNA form, the CDR3 reads TGTGCCAGCAGCCCCTCCTCGGGACAGGGGGTCGCTGAAGCTTTCTTT. Translation: CASSPSSGQGVAEAFF.

This clonotype occurred many times. The chain combines TRBV7-3 with TRBJ2-7; 9 bases are shared with TRBD1. The CDR3 length is 18 residues. The germline V gene has CDR1 SGHTA and CDR2 FQGTGA. With V trimmed by 0 bases and J by 1 base, 10 bases remained unmatched. CDR3 coding DNA: TGTGCCAGCAGCTTAACGACTATGAGGGACAGGGTATCCTACGAGCAGTACTTC. It encodes CASSLTTMRDRVSYEQYF.

The genes are TRBV20-1 and TRBJ2-1; TRBD1 or TRBD2 may be the D gene (5 bases each). This CDR3 comprises 17 residues. CDR1 is DFQATT, CDR2 SNEGSKA, per germline (reference sequence). Trimming took off 0 bases at V and 0 bases at J, with 15 bases between the two ends. The CDR3 DNA is TGCAGTGCTAGAGATTTTAACGGGGCCATCTCCTACAATGAGCAGTTCTTC. Its protein product is CSARDFNGAISYNEQFF.

This clonotype was observed a handful of times. The chain has TRBV29-1 and TRBJ2-2; 8 bases fit TRBD2. V shed 4 bases, J shed 6 bases, and the junction held 16 bases outside the gene matches. The CDR3 is 17 amino acids. The germline CDR1 and CDR2 sequences are SQVTM and ANQGSEA. The CDR3 DNA sequence: TGCAGCGTTGGAAGGCCCTACAGCGGGAGCGGGGCCGGGGAGCTGTTTTTT. Protein sequence: CSVGRPYSGSGAGELFF.

This clonotype has a handful of counts. This sequence joins TRBV4-3 and TRBJ2-7; tentative D call: TRBD2 (8 bases). Trimming removed 4 bases from V and 2 bases from J, with 18 bases in between. The CDR3 has 16 amino acids. CDR1 LGHNA and CDR2 YSLEER come from the germline V gene. The CDR3 region is CASSPPRGGQTYEQYF. For the CDR3, the DNA is TGCGCCAGCAGCCCCCCCCGGGGGGGACAGACCTACGAGCAGTACTTC.

This clonotype showed up just a few times. V usage is TRBV28 and J usage is TRBJ2-3; D gene unclear. The CDR3 is 14 residues long. V was clipped by 3 bases and J by 3 bases, with 10 bases between them. Germline loops: CDR1 MDHEN, CDR2 SYDVKM. As DNA, the CDR3 is TGTGCCAGCAGTTTTGGACCCGCAACAGATACGCAGTATTTT. This encodes CASSFGPATDTQYF. The full variable domain, rest sourced from reference TRBV28 and TRBJ2-3, is DVKVTQSSRYLVKRTGEKVFLECVQDMDHENMFWYRQDPGLGLRLIYFSYDVKMKEKGDIPEGYSVSREKKERFSLILESASTNQTSMYLCASSFGPATDTQYFGPGTRLTVL.

This clonotype has just a few counts. The chain is built from TRBV7-3 and TRBJ2-3; 8 positions agree with TRBD2. The trim removed 2 bases at V and 3 bases at J, leaving 7 bases unmatched. This CDR3 is built from 16 residues. Germline V gene data show CDR1 as SGHTA and CDR2 as FQGTGA. CDR3 loop: CASSLVFTSGTDTQYF. The DNA of the CDR3 is TGTGCCAGCAGCTTAGTGTTTACTAGCGGTACAGATACGCAGTATTTT.

The J gene is TRBJ2-7, the V gene TRBV28, with 9 bases aligning to TRBD1. V lost 6 bases to trimming and J lost 6 bases; unmatched junction nucleotides: 9. CDR1 and CDR2 from the germline V gene are MDHEN and SYDVKM. The CDR3 covers 14 residues. CDR3 loop: CASRGTGSVSEQYF. In DNA, the CDR3 is TGTGCCAGCAGGGGGACAGGGAGTGTCAGCGAGCAGTACTTC.

The sample holds a few counts of this clonotype. The V and J genes are TRBV12-3 or TRBV12-4 and TRBJ1-3; D remains ambiguous. V was shortened by 5 bases and J by 5 bases, with 7 bases between the two germline ends. The CDR3 has 12 residues. The CDR3 here is CASSPSRNTIYF. For the CDR3, the DNA is TGTGCCAGCAGTCCGTCCCGAAACACCATATATTTT.

The table lists this clonotype with a few counts. V is TRBV20-1 and J is TRBJ2-3, with D unclear. There are 14 residues in the CDR3. The V gene's germline CDR1 is DFQATT and CDR2 SNEGSKA (reference sequence). Trimming removed 6 bases from V and 1 base from J, with 14 bases in between. The CDR3 nucleotides read TGCAGTGCCCCGCCGGAAGATCGCACAGATACGCAGTATTTT. Protein product: CSAPPEDRTDTQYF.

This chain links TRBV5-6 with TRBJ2-3, with TRBD2 matching 8 bases. The CDR3 extends over 14 amino acids. Trimming took 7 bases from V and 3 from J; bases not matched to a gene: 7. Germline CDR1 SGHDT, CDR2 YYEEEE. CDR3 protein: CASLRGGRTDTQYF. CDR3 DNA sequence: TGTGCCAGCCTCCGTGGCGGGAGGACAGATACGCAGTATTTT.

This clonotype was seen repeatedly, ten times or more. The chain joins TRBV27 to TRBJ2-7, with TRBD2 identical over 13 bases. The CDR3 consists of 15 residues. Germline CDR1 MNHEY, CDR2 SMNVEV (reference sequence). J was trimmed by 6 bases and V by 5 bases; bases with no gene match: 7. CDR3: CASSPWTSGSSEQYF. The CDR3 region has the DNA TGTGCCAGCAGTCCGTGGACTAGCGGGAGTTCCGAGCAGTACTTC.

This clonotype has at least ten counts. This chain uses TRBV7-2 with TRBJ1-5; D not resolved. Per the germline V gene, CDR1 is SGHTA and CDR2 is FQGNSA. Trimming took 3 bases from V and 6 from J, leaving 9 bases between them. This CDR3 has 13 amino acids. The CDR3 DNA sequence: TGTGCCAGCAGCTTTTCGGGCCTTCAGCCCCAGCATTTT. Translated: CASSFSGLQPQHF. The variable domain in full, with the rest retrieved from reference TRBV7-2 and TRBJ1-5, is GAGVSQSPSNKVTEKGKDVELRCDPISGHTALYWYRQSLGQGLEFLIYFQGNSAPDKSGLPSDRFSAERTGGSVSTLTIQRTQQEDSAVYLCASSFSGLQPQHFGDGTRLSIL.

This clonotype was seen many times. The chain uses TRBV7-2 and TRBJ1-6; no clear D gene. Trimming removed 4 bases at V and 8 bases at J, with 9 bases between. This CDR3 has 13 amino acids. CDR1 SGHTA and CDR2 FQGNSA come from the germline V gene. CDR3 nucleotide sequence: TGTGCCAGCAGCTACGGGATTGATTCACCCCTCCACTTT. It yields the protein CASSYGIDSPLHF.

This clonotype was picked up many times. The chain joins TRBV7-7 to TRBJ2-2; D is perhaps TRBD2 (5 bases). Trimming cost V 0 bases and J 4 bases, with 6 bases left between them. Germline V CDR1 and CDR2: SSHAT, FNYEAQ (reference sequence). The CDR3 has 14 amino acids. The CDR3 spells CASSLARGTGELFF. CDR3 nucleotide sequence: TGTGCCAGCAGCTTAGCCCGGGGCACCGGGGAGCTGTTTTTT.

This clonotype was counted between two and nine times. The chain has TRBV27 and TRBJ1-4; D gene unclear. CDR3 length: 12 amino acids. CDR1 MNHEY and CDR2 SMNVEV come from the germline V gene (reference sequence). The V end lost 8 bases, the J end lost 8 bases, and 12 bases lay between the germline ends. This CDR3 is CASGIKREKLFF. CDR3 sequence (DNA): TGTGCCAGCGGGATAAAGCGGGAAAAACTGTTTTTT.

Many counts were recorded for this clonotype. The CDR3 reads CASSLPPADTQYF. The CDR3 DNA reads as TGTGCCAGCAGCTTACCACCCGCGGATACGCAGTATTTT. The V call is TRBV11-3, the J call TRBJ2-3; unclear D gene. CDR3 size: 13 residues. Germline V gives CDR1 SGHNT, CDR2 YENEEA. Trimming pared 2 bases from V and 6 bases from J, leaving 9 bases between.

The J gene is TRBJ2-3, the V gene TRBV25-1, with 8 bases matching TRBD1. The germline CDR1 and CDR2 sequences are MGHDK and SYGVNS. V shed 4 bases and J 2 bases; nucleotides not matched to a gene: 5. This CDR3 has 15 residues. CDR3 residues: CASSAGTGLTDTQYF. The CDR3 DNA follows: TGTGCCAGCAGTGCCGGGACAGGCCTCACAGATACGCAGTATTTT.

This clonotype has a count of ten or more. This sequence joins TRBV5-5 and TRBJ1-5; 9 nucleotides agree with TRBD1. This CDR3 comprises 16 residues. V shed 3 bases and J 6 bases; nucleotides not matched to a gene: 10. Per germline, CDR1 SGHKS and CDR2 YYEKEE (reference sequence). CDR3 residues: CASSWITGGGGQPQHF. The CDR3 DNA sequence: TGTGCCAGCAGCTGGATTACAGGGGGCGGAGGTCAGCCCCAGCATTTT. The whole variable domain, filled in from reference TRBV5-5 and TRBJ1-5, reads DAGVTQSPTHLIKTRGQQVTLRCSPISGHKSVSWYQQVLGQGPQFIFQYYEKEERGRGNFPDRFSARQFPNYSSELNVNALLLGDSALYLCASSWITGGGGQPQHFGDGTRLSIL.

This clonotype has ten or more counts. This sequence joins TRBV20-1 and TRBJ1-2, with D possibly matching TRBD1 (5 bases). CDR1 and CDR2 from the germline V gene are DFQATT and SNEGSKA (reference sequence). V was pared by 4 bases and J by 6 bases, with 9 bases between. The CDR3 extends over 11 amino acids. The CDR3 sequence is CSATGPHGYTF. DNA of the CDR3: TGCAGTGCTACAGGGCCCCATGGCTACACCTTC.

This clonotype was detected only a few times. V usage is TRBV6-1 and J usage is TRBJ2-5; 11 nucleotides align to TRBD1. The CDR3 length is 17 residues. The V gene end was trimmed by 6 bases and the J gene end by 1 base; junction bases not matched to a gene: 10. Per the germline V gene, CDR1 is MNHNS and CDR2 is SASEGT. The CDR3 region has the DNA TGTGCCAGCAGAGCGGGACAGGGGGTATCCCTCCAAGAGACCCAGTACTTC. It yields the protein CASRAGQGVSLQETQYF.

V gene TRBV29-1 combines with J gene TRBJ2-3; 12 nucleotides align to TRBD2. The length of the CDR3 is 17 residues. Germline V gene data show CDR1 as SQVTM and CDR2 as ANQGSEA. Germline trimming cut 0 bases from V and 5 bases from J; bases unmatched to any gene: 9. CDR3 in amino acids: CSVEDWASGREVDTQYF. For the CDR3, the DNA is TGCAGCGTTGAAGATTGGGCTAGCGGGAGGGAGGTAGATACGCAGTATTTT.

This clonotype has ten or more counts. The CDR3 here is CASSPQGGKYEQYF. As DNA, the CDR3 is TGTGCCAGCAGCCCGCAGGGGGGGAAGTACGAGCAGTACTTC. The genes are TRBV7-6 and TRBJ2-7, with D perhaps assigned TRBD1 or TRBD2 (7 bases each). The CDR3 runs to 14 residues. V lost 5 bases to trimming and J lost 4 bases, with 15 bases between them. Per germline, CDR1 SGHVS and CDR2 FNYEAQ.

The chain has TRBV10-2 and TRBJ2-7; 8 nucleotides line up with TRBD2. J gave up 0 bases and V 5 bases, and 6 bases lay outside the gene matches. The germline V gene encodes CDR1 WSHSY and CDR2 SAAADI. This CDR3 region has 15 residues. CDR3 DNA sequence: TGCGCCAGCAGTATTAGCGGGGTCGCCTCCTACGAGCAGTACTTC. This sequence encodes CASSISGVASYEQYF.

Only a few counts were recorded for this clonotype. The chain employs TRBV4-1 and TRBJ1-4; possible D gene TRBD1, 5 bases. Trimming removed 4 bases from V and 4 bases from J, with 19 bases in between. The CDR3 loop spans 17 amino acids. Per the germline V gene, CDR1 is MGHRA and CDR2 is YSYEKL. For the CDR3, the DNA is TGCGCCAGCAGCCTTGGGGTTAGGGGCAAGGGTAATGAAAAACTGTTTTTT. Translated: CASSLGVRGKGNEKLFF.

This clonotype was seen only a few times. This chain joins TRBV7-6 and TRBJ1-5; D is unresolved. The CDR3 is made up of 13 amino acids. Germline V gene lookup returns CDR1 SGHVS and CDR2 FNYEAQ. With 0 bases removed from V and 3 bases from J, the gap between germline ends came to 3 bases. CDR3 sequence (DNA): TGTGCCAGCAGCTTAGCCCTCAATCAGCCCCAGCATTTT. It codes for CASSLALNQPQHF.

The sample holds many counts of this clonotype. This chain links TRBV12-2 with TRBJ1-6; the table's TRBD1 call for D was not verified on the DNA. TRBV12-2 is classified as a pseudogene. The CDR3 covers 15 residues. As DNA, the CDR3 is TGTGCAAGTCGCTTACACCGGGACGTCGATTCACCCCTCCACTTT. Protein sequence: CASRLHRDVDSPLHF.